This TCR beta chain emerged from a study of blood T cell repertoires in COVID-19. In the study overall: The cDNA or gDNA used as material had been derived from T cells, B-cell-depleted T cells, or PBMCs.

Assay: immunoSEQ multiplex PCR; the TCRdb copy retains only in-frame clones and omits some. The sample has a few hundred thousand clones, 80% to 90% seen once; the top ten hold about 5%. This CDR3 has 15 amino acids. Germline V CDR1 and CDR2: SGHDN, FVKESK. Trimming removed 1 base at V and 1 base at J, with 7 bases between. Ages ranged from about 18 to 89 years, with residence in fewer than 25 US areas. Participants' reported clinical history set cohort assignment. This sequence was found in a man in his thirties or forties who had recovered from COVID-19. The V call is TRBV14, the J call TRBJ2-2; D call uncertain. The source material was PBMCs or T cells enriched from blood (not recorded which). CDR3 region: CASSQVSRNTGELFF. The CDR3 nucleotides are TGTGCCAGCAGCCAAGTATCGCGGAACACCGGGGAGCTGTTTTTT.